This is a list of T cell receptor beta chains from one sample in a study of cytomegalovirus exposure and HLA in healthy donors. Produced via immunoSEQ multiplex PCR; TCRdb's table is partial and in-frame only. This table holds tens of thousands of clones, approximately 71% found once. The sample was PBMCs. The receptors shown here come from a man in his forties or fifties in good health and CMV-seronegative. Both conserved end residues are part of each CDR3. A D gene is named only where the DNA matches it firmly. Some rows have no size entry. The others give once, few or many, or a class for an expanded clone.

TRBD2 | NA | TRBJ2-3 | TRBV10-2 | TGCGCCAGCAGGAAACCGGGACTAGCGATCCCAGATACGCAGTATTTT | CASRKPGLAIPDTQYF
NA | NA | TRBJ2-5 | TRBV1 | TGCACCAGCAGTGGGACTAGCGGGGGGCAGGGGACCCAGTACTTC | CTSSGTSGGQGTQYF
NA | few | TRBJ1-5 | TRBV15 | TGTGCCACCAGCAGACAGGGTGGCAATCAGCCCCAGCATTTT | CATSRQGGNQPQHF
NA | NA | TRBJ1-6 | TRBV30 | TGTGCCTGGGGCCTAGGGGTGTCTAATTCACCCCTCCACTTT | CAWGLGVSNSPLHF
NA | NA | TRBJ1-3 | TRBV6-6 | TGTGCCAGCAGCAGTGCTGGAAACACCATATATTTT | CASSSAGNTIYF
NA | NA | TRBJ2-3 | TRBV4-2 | TGTGCCAGCAGCCAAGACCTTAGCCAGTCACGCACAGATACGCAGTATTTT | CASSQDLSQSRTDTQYF
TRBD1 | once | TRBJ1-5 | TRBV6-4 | TGTGCCAGCAGTCGGACAGGGGGCCAGCCCCAGCATTTT | CASSRTGGQPQHF
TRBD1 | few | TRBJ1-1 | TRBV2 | TGTGCCAGCAGCTCGGACAGGCCGAACACTGAAGCTTTCTTT | CASSSDRPNTEAFF
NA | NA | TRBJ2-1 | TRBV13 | TGTGCCAGCAGCTTAGGGCTGACTATTGGTGAGCAGTTCTTC | CASSLGLTIGEQFF
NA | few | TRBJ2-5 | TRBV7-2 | TGTGCCAGCAGCTTAGCGGGGGGGCCAGAGACCCAGTACTTC | CASSLAGGPETQYF
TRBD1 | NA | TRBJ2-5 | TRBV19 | TGTGCCAGTGGGGGAAGGGGGCTCAAAGAGACCCAGTACTTC | CASGGRGLKETQYF
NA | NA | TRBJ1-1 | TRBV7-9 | TGTGCCAGCGGGAGGGACGGCGGCGGAGCTTTCTTT | CASGRDGGGAFF
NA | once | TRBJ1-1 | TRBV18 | TGTGCCAGCTCACCGCGCGGGACGACCACTGAAGCTTTCTTT | CASSPRGTTTEAFF
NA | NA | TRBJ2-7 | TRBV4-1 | TGCGCCAGCAGTCCCTCGGACAGCTTCGCCTACGAGCAGTACTTC | CASSPSDSFAYEQYF
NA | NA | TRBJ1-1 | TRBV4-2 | TGTGCCAGCAGCCAAAATTCAGGGAACACTGAAGCTTTCTTT | CASSQNSGNTEAFF
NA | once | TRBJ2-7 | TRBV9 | TGTGCCAGCAGCTCGCGGGACAGCTCCTACGAGCAGTACTTC | CASSSRDSSYEQYF
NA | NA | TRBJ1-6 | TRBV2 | TGTGCCAGCTCGCGGGATTCACCCCTCCACTTT | CASSRDSPLHF
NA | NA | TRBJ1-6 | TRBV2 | TGTGCCAGCAGTGAGAGGGCCCAACGGGATTCACCCCTCCACTTT | CASSERAQRDSPLHF
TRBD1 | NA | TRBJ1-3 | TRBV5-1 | TGCGCCAGCAGCCTAATGACAGGGGCGAACTCTGGAAACACCATATATTTT | CASSLMTGANSGNTIYF
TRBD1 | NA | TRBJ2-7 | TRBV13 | TGTGCCAGCAGCCTAGGGGACAGTCGGGGAAAGTACTTC | CASSLGDSRGKYF
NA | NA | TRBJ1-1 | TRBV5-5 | TGTGCCAGCAGCTTAGCCCAGGGTGTGCCTGAAGCTTTCTTT | CASSLAQGVPEAFF
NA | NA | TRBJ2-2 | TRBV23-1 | TGCGCCAGCAGTCAATCGGTCGGCTGGAGAAGAGCTACTGTTTACTGGGCCGGGGAGCTGTTTTTT | CASSQSVGWRRATVYWAGELFF
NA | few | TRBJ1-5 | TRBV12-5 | TGTGCTAGTGGTTTCGACTCTTATAGCAATCAGCCCCAGCATTTT | CASGFDSYSNQPQHF
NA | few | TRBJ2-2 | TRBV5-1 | TGCGCCAGCAGCTTGGCCCTCCCGGGGACCGGGGAGCTGTTTTTT | CASSLALPGTGELFF
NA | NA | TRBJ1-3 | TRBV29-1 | TGCAGCGTTGACAGGCTATTTGGGAACACCATATATTTT | CSVDRLFGNTIYF
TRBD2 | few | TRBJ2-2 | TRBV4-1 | TGCGCCAGCAGCCTAGCGACTAGCGGGGGCGGCCGGGAGCTGTTTTTT | CASSLATSGGGRELFF